This entry concerns a single T cell receptor (beta chain). The sample contains more than one DNA sequence encoding this CDR3. The record originates from a study of shared clonotypes between healthy human individuals. Measured with immunoSEQ multiplex PCR; TCRdb has only the in-frame clones, and not every one. The sample yields around 2,100,000 clones, about 95% seen once. Cells designated naive CD8 were CD45RO-negative and were positively selected for CCR7, with terminally differentiated effector memory CD45RA+ cells excluded. Between the trimmed V and J ends, which lost 0 bases and 1 base, there was a span of 5 bases. The CDR3 runs 13 residues. Germline CDR1 reads SGHNT; CDR2 reads YYREEE (reference sequence).

This chain joins TRBV5-4 and TRBJ2-7; D might be TRBD1 (5 bases). Sequencing used naive CD8+ T cells sorted from blood. The TCR was taken from a man aged 18 to 29 in good health. The CDR3 here is CASSLAGSYEQYF. The DNA of the CDR3 is TGTGCCAGCAGCTTGGCAGGGTCCTACGAGCAGTACTTC.